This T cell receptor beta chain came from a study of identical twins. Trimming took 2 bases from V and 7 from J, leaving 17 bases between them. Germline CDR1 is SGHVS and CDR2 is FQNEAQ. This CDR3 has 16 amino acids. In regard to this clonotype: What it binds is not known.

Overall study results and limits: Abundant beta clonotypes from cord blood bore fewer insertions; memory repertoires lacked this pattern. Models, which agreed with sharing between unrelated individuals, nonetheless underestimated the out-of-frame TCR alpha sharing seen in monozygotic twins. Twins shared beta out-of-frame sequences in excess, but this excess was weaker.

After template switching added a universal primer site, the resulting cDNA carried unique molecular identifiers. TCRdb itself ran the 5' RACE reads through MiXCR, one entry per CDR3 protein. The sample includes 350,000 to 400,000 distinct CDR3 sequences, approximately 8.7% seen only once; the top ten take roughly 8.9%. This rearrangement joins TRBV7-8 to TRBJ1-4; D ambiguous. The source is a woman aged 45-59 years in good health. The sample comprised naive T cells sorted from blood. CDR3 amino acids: CASSLRRVRSFEKLFF. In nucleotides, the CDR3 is TGTGCCAGCAGCTTACGGAGGGTACGGTCTTTTGAAAAACTGTTTTTT.